These T cell receptor beta chains were read from a single sample in a study of cytomegalovirus exposure and HLA in healthy donors. Assay: immunoSEQ multiplex PCR; the TCRdb copy retains only in-frame clones and omits some. The sample holds around 99,000 clones, about 60% seen once. Sequencing was done on a sample of PBMCs. The origin of the receptors is a young woman in good health and CMV-seronegative. CDR3s include the opening cysteine and the closing phenylalanine or tryptophan. D genes are given only for firm matches. Size values are once, few and many counts, or a class for expanded clones, and some rows have none.

abundance	j_gene	v_gene	d_gene	CDR3nt	CDR3aa
.	TRBJ2-2	TRBV7-9	TRBD2	TGTGCCAGCAGCTCTCTAGCGGGGGGGCGAACGGCCACCGGGGAGCTGTTTTTT	CASSSLAGGRTATGELFF
few	TRBJ2-7	TRBV4-3	TRBD1	TGCGCCAGCAGCCAAGCTACAGGGGGAGCCTACGAGCAGTACTTC	CASSQATGGAYEQYF
few	TRBJ2-1	TRBV5-4	.	TGTGCCAGCAGCTTGCCGAACACCTACAATGAGCAGTTCTTC	CASSLPNTYNEQFF
.	TRBJ1-1	TRBV6-5	TRBD1	TGTGCCAGCAGTCTTGCCGGGACAGGTTCTTTTGAAGCTTTCTTT	CASSLAGTGSFEAFF
.	TRBJ2-7	TRBV27	TRBD2	TGTGCCAGCAGTCCCGGACTAGCGGGAGTGTACGAGCAGTACTTC	CASSPGLAGVYEQYF
.	TRBJ2-3	TRBV10-1	TRBD1	TGCGCCAGCAGTGAGTCGACGGGGACAGACCCAGATACGCAGTATTTT	CASSESTGTDPDTQYF
.	TRBJ1-2	TRBV6-5	.	TGTGCCAGCAGTTACTCGGCGGGGCGCTCTAACTATGGCTACACCTTC	CASSYSAGRSNYGYTF
.	TRBJ2-2	TRBV6-6	TRBD2	TGTGCCAGCAGCCAAGGACTAGCGGGGGGGGAGCTGTTTTTT	CASSQGLAGGELFF
.	TRBJ2-2	TRBV5-4	.	TGTGCCGTTCTGGGGGGTTCCGGGGAGCTGTTTTTT	CAVLGGSGELFF
.	TRBJ2-1	TRBV5-1	TRBD1	TGCGCCAGCAGATTACCGACAGGGAGCTCGGGACATGGGGCGAATGAGCAGTTCTTC	CASRLPTGSSGHGANEQFF
.	TRBJ2-7	TRBV4-1	TRBD1	TGCGCCAGCAGCCAAAGACTATCGGACAGGACCTACGAGCAGTACTTC	CASSQRLSDRTYEQYF
.	TRBJ1-5	TRBV19	.	TGTGCCAGTAGTATCGGGGGGCTTGTCAATCAGCCCCAGCATTTT	CASSIGGLVNQPQHF
.	TRBJ2-5	TRBV6-1	TRBD1	TGTGCCAGCAGGACTGCAGGGGGAGAGACCCAGTACTTC	CASRTAGGETQYF
.	TRBJ2-7	TRBV7-9	.	TGTTCCAGCAGCTTAGGAGGTACCCCCGAGCAGTACTTC	CSSSLGGTPEQYF
.	TRBJ2-2	TRBV12-5	.	TGTGCTAGTGGTAGTGGACTTGACACCGGGGAGCTGTTTTTT	CASGSGLDTGELFF
.	TRBJ2-7	TRBV27	TRBD2	TGTGCCAGCAACCCTAGCGGGAGTCCGTACGAGCAGTACTTC	CASNPSGSPYEQYF
.	TRBJ2-1	TRBV5-6	TRBD2	TGTGCCAGCAGCTTTTCAGCGGGAGCTTACAATGAGCAGTTCTTC	CASSFSAGAYNEQFF
.	TRBJ2-2	TRBV9	TRBD1	TGTGCCAGCAGCATTTCGGCGGGACAGGGAACCGGGGAGCTGTTTTTT	CASSISAGQGTGELFF
.	TRBJ1-3	TRBV11-2	TRBD1	TGTGCCAGCAGCTTAAACCGGGACAGGGGCGACGGAAACACCATATATTTT	CASSLNRDRGDGNTIYF
.	TRBJ2-5	TRBV5-4	TRBD1	TGTGCCAGCAGCTTGACAGGGGGCGGGGAGACCCAGTACTTC	CASSLTGGGETQYF
few	TRBJ1-1	TRBV27	.	TGTGCCAGCAGTTTTACCACAGGGTTAACTGAAGCTTTCTTT	CASSFTTGLTEAFF
few	TRBJ1-2	TRBV5-6	.	TGTGCCAGCAGCTTGATAGGGAGCGGCTACACCTTC	CASSLIGSGYTF
.	TRBJ2-3	TRBV9	TRBD1	TGTGCCGGCTCGACAGGGACAGATACGCAGTATTTT	CAGSTGTDTQYF
.	TRBJ2-7	TRBV7-8	TRBD2	TGTGCCACCTACCCTCAAAGGACTAGAAAAGCCTACGAGCAGTACTTC	CATYPQRTRKAYEQYF
.	TRBJ1-1	TRBV5-4	.	TGTGCCAGCAGCTTTTCGACGGGACATCAGAACACTGAAGCTTTCTTT	CASSFSTGHQNTEAFF
few	TRBJ1-1	TRBV5-8	.	TGTGCCAGCAGCTTGAGGCGGGAAGCTTTCTTT	CASSLRREAFF
.	TRBJ2-7	TRBV4-2	TRBD1	TGTGCCAGCAGATCCGGGACAGGGTCCTACGAGCAGTACTTC	CASRSGTGSYEQYF
few	TRBJ2-1	TRBV5-1	.	TGCGCCAGCAGCCTCGCCCAAACACAGGTCAGGGAGCAGTTCTTC	CASSLAQTQVREQFF
.	TRBJ2-1	TRBV7-2	.	TGTGCCAGCAGCAAACAGGGATCAGGGTCCTACAATGAGCAGTTCTTC	CASSKQGSGSYNEQFF
.	TRBJ2-7	TRBV6-5	.	TGTGCCAGCAGAACCTTGGAGCAGGGTGGCCACGAGCAGTACTTC	CASRTLEQGGHEQYF
.	TRBJ1-4	TRBV5-1	.	TGCGCCAGCAGCTTACAGGGACGGGATGAAAAACTGTTTTTT	CASSLQGRDEKLFF
.	TRBJ1-2	TRBV14	.	TGTGCCAGCAGCCAAGTATCAGGGGTCAACAGCGGTGGCTACACCTTC	CASSQVSGVNSGGYTF
.	TRBJ2-5	TRBV2	TRBD2	TGTGCCAGCAGCGGGACTAGCGGGCCCCGGGAGACCCAGTACTTC	CASSGTSGPRETQYF
.	TRBJ2-3	TRBV29-1	.	TGCAGCGTTGAACGGGGAATGGGCACAGATACGCAGTATTTT	CSVERGMGTDTQYF
.	TRBJ1-2	TRBV6-1	.	TGTGCCAGCAGGGAGGACGGAAACTATGGCTACACCTTC	CASREDGNYGYTF
.	TRBJ2-7	TRBV5-1	TRBD2	TGCGCCAGCAGCGGGGGACTAGCGGGGTCTACCTACGAGCAGTACTTC	CASSGGLAGSTYEQYF
once	TRBJ1-1	TRBV28	TRBD1	TGTGCCAGCAGACCTAGGACAGGATCGAACACTGAAGCTTTCTTT	CASRPRTGSNTEAFF
few	TRBJ1-1	TRBV2	.	TGTGCCAGCAGTCCCAGGGGCGCTGAAGCTTTCTTT	CASSPRGAEAFF
.	TRBJ1-5	TRBV30	TRBD1	TGTGCCTGGAGTCCCTTAAGACAGGGGGTAGGGAATCAGCCCCAGCATTTT	CAWSPLRQGVGNQPQHF
.	TRBJ1-6	TRBV5-4	TRBD1	TGTGCCACGAACTACAGGGGGTATAATTCACCCCTCCACTTT	CATNYRGYNSPLHF
.	TRBJ2-7	TRBV18	TRBD1	TGTGCCAGCTCCCGGGACAGAGCCTACGAGCAGTACTTC	CASSRDRAYEQYF
.	TRBJ1-2	TRBV10-3	.	TGTGCCATCAGTGAGGGCAATTATGGCTACACCTTC	CAISEGNYGYTF
.	TRBJ2-7	TRBV5-1	.	TGCGCCGGCAGCTTGGCCTCCAGGGAACTGGACGAGCAGTACTTC	CAGSLASRELDEQYF
medium-sized	TRBJ1-2	TRBV19	TRBD1	TGTGCCACCGCTTTCCTTCCGGGACAGGTGGATGGCTACACCTTC	CATAFLPGQVDGYTF
.	TRBJ2-3	TRBV19	TRBD2	TGTGCCAGTAGTCCAACACGGGGGCTAGCGGGGGGTGATACGCAGTATTTT	CASSPTRGLAGGDTQYF
.	TRBJ1-2	TRBV5-1	TRBD1	TGCGCCAGCAGCTTGGGTCTTCAGGGGGCTTTGGATGGCTACACCTTC	CASSLGLQGALDGYTF
.	TRBJ2-3	TRBV13	TRBD2	TGTGCCAGCAGCTTTAGGCTAGCGGGGGGAGCAGATACGCAGTATTTT	CASSFRLAGGADTQYF
.	TRBJ1-1	TRBV7-9	.	TGTGCCAGCAGCTTAGCCGGGGTCCCCTTGAACACTGAAGCTTTCTTT	CASSLAGVPLNTEAFF
.	TRBJ2-7	TRBV5-1	TRBD1	TGCGCCAGCAGCCTGGGACAGGGGGACTCCTACGAGCAGTACTTC	CASSLGQGDSYEQYF
once	TRBJ2-1	TRBV2	.	TGTGCCAGCGGGTCGACGCTTACCGGGACTGGCAACAATGAGCAGTTCTTC	CASGSTLTGTGNNEQFF
.	TRBJ2-3	TRBV7-2	TRBD2	TGTGCCAGCAGCCTTCAAGCGGGAAGAGATACGCAGTATTTT	CASSLQAGRDTQYF
.	TRBJ2-2	TRBV4-3	.	TGCGCCAGCAGCCAAGATATGCGGGGGAACACCGGGGAGCTGTTTTTT	CASSQDMRGNTGELFF
few	TRBJ2-7	TRBV9	TRBD2	TGTGCCAGCAGCGTAGCGTCGGGAGGGCCCCACGAGCAGTACTTC	CASSVASGGPHEQYF